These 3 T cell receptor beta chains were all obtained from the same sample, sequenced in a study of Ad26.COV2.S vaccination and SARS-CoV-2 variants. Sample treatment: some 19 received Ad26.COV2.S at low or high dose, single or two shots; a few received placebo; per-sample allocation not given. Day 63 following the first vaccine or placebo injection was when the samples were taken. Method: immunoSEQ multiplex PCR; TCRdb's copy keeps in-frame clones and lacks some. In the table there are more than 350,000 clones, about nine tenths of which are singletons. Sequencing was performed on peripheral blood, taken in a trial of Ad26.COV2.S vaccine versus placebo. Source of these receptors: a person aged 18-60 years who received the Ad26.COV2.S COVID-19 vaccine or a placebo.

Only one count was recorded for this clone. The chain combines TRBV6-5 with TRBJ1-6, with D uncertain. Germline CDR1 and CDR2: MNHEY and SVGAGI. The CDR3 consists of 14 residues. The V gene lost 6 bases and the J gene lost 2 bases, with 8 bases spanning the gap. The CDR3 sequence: CASRRAAYNSPLHF. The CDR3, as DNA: TGTGCCAGCAGGAGGGCGGCCTATAATTCACCCCTCCACTTT.

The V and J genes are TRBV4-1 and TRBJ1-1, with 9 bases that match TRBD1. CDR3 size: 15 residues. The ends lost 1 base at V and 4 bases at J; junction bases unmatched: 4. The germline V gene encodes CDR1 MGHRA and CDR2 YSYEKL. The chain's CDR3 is CASSQGQGVSTEAFF. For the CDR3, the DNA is TGCGCCAGCAGCCAAGGACAGGGGGTTAGCACTGAAGCTTTCTTT.

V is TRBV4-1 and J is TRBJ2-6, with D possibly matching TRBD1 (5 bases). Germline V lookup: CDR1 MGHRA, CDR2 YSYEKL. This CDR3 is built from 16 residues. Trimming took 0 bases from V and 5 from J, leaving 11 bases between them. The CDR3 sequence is CASSQDPQGWANVLTF. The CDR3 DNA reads TGCGCCAGCAGCCAAGATCCGCAGGGATGGGCCAACGTCCTGACTTTC.